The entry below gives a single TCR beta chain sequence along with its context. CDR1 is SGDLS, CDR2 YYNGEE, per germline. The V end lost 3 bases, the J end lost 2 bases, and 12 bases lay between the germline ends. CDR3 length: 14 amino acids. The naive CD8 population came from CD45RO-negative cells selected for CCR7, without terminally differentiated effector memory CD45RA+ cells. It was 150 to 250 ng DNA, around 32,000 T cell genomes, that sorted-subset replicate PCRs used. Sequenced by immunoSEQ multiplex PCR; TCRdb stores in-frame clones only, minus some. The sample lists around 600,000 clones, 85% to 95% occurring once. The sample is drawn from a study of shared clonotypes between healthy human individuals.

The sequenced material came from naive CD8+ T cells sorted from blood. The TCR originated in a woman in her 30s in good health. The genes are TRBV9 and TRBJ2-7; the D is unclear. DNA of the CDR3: TGTGCCAGCAGCGGAGAGGCCAGCCCCTACGAGCAGTACTTC. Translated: CASSGEASPYEQYF.